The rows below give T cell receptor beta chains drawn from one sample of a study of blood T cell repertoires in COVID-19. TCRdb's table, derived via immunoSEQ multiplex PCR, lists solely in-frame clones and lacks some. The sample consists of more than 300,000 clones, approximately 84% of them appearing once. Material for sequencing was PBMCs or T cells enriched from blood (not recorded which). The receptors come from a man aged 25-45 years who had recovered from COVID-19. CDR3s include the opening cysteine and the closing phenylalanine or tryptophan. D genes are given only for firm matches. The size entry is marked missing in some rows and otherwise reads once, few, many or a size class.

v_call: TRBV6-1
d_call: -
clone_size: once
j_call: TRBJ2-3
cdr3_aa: CASSETRITTDTQYF
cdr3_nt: TGTGCCAGCAGTGAGACTAGAATTACCACAGATACGCAGTATTTT

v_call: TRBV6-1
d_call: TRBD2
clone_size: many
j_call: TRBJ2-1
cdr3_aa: CASSEEGGGAWNEQFF
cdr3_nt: TGTGCCAGCAGTGAAGAGGGCGGGGGGGCTTGGAATGAGCAGTTCTTC

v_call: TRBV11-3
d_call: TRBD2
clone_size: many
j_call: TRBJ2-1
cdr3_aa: CASSGRTSGSYNEQFF
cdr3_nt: TGTGCCAGCAGCGGCCGGACTAGCGGGAGTTACAATGAGCAGTTCTTC

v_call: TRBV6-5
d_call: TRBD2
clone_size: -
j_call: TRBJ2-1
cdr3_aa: CASSRLAGGRDEQFF
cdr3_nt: TGTGCCAGCAGTAGACTAGCGGGAGGGCGGGATGAGCAGTTCTTC

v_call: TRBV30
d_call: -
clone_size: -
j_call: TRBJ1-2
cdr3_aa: CAWSRQGPNYGYTF
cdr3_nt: TGTGCCTGGAGTCGGCAGGGCCCCAACTATGGCTACACCTTC

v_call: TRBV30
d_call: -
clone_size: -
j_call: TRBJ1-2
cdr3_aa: CAWRQDSNYGYTF
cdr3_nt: TGTGCCTGGAGACAGGACAGTAACTATGGCTACACCTTC

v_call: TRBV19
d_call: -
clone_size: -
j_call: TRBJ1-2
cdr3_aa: CADAGHGYTF
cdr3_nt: TGTGCCGACGCGGGACATGGCTACACCTTC

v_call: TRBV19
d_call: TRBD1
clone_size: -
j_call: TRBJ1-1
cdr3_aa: CASRARDRPMNTEAFF
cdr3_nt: TGTGCCAGTAGGGCCAGGGACAGGCCCATGAACACTGAAGCTTTCTTT

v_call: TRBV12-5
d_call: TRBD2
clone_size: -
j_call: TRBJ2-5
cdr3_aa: CASGGGRAPETQYF
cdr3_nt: TGTGCTAGTGGGGGCGGGAGGGCCCCTGAGACCCAGTACTTC

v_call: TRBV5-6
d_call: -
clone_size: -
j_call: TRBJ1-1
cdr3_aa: CASSFRGRGNTEAFF
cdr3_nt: TGTGCCAGCAGCTTCCGGGGCAGGGGGAACACTGAAGCTTTCTTT

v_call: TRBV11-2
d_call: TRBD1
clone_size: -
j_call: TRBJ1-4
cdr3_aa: CASSPGTGGGEKLFF
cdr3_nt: TGTGCCAGCAGCCCAGGGACAGGGGGAGGTGAAAAACTGTTTTTT

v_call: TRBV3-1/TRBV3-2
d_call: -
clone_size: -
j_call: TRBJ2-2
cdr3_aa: CASSRASPTRPGELFF
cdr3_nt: TGTGCCAGCAGCCGCGCCTCTCCGACTCGCCCCGGGGAGCTGTTTTTT

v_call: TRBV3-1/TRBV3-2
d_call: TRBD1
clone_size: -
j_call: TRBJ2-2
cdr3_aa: CASSRRDRGVEGGELFF
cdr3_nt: TGTGCCAGCAGCCGACGGGACAGGGGAGTGGAAGGCGGGGAGCTGTTTTTT

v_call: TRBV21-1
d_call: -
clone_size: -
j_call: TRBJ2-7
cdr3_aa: CAANICRDRSYEQYF
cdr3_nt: TGTGCCGCTAATATATGCCGGGACAGAAGTTACGAGCAGTACTTC

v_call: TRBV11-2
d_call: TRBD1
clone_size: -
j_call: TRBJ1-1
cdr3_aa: CASSLNRGHTEAFF
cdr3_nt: TGTGCCAGCAGCCTTAACAGGGGGCACACTGAAGCTTTCTTT

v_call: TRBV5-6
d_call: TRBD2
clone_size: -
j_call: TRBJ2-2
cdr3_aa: CASSLDSGGGTGELFF
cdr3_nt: TGTGCCAGCAGCTTGGATAGCGGGGGAGGCACCGGGGAGCTGTTTTTT

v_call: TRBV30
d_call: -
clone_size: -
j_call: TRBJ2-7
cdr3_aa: CAWSLRYEQYF
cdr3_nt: TGTGCCTGGAGTCTTCGGTACGAGCAGTACTTC

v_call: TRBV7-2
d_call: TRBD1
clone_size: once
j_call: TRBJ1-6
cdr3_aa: CASMDRAIYNSPLHF
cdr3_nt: TGTGCCAGCATGGACAGGGCCATCTATAATTCACCCCTCCACTTT

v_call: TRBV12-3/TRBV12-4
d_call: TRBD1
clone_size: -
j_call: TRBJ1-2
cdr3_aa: CASSLRQGAITF
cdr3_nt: TGTGCCAGCAGTCTTCGACAGGGCGCGATCACCTTC

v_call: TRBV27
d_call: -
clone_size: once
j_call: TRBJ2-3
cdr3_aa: CASSLGPGVADTQYF
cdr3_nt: TGTGCCAGCAGCCTTGGACCGGGAGTGGCAGATACGCAGTATTTT

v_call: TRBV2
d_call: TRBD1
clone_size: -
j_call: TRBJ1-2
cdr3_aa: CASSVRGDRGYYGYTF
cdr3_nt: TGTGCCAGCAGTGTACGGGGGGACAGGGGTTACTATGGCTACACCTTC

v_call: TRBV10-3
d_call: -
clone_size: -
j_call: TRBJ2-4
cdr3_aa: CAISESSWGRAKNIQYF
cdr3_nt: TGTGCCATCAGTGAGTCGAGCTGGGGGCGGGCCAAAAACATTCAGTACTTC

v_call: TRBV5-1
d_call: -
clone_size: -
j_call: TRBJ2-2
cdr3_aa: CASSLAAENTGELFF
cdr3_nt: TGCGCCAGCAGCTTGGCAGCGGAAAACACCGGGGAGCTGTTTTTT

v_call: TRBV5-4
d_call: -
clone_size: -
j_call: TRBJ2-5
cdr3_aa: CASSSEVGSETQYF
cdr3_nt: TGTGCCAGCAGCTCGGAGGTGGGATCAGAGACCCAGTACTTC

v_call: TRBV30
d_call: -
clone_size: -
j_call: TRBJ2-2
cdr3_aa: CAWSVVPVTGELFF
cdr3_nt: TGTGCCTGGAGTGTTGTTCCTGTAACTGGGGAGCTGTTTTTT

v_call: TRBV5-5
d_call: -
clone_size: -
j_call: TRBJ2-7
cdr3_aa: CASSLVRGINEQYF
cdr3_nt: TGTGCCAGCAGCTTGGTTCGGGGGATCAACGAGCAGTACTTC

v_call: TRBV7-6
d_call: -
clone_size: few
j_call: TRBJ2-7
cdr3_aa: CASSRTDSYEQYF
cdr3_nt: TGTGCCAGCAGCCGGACTGACTCCTACGAGCAGTACTTC

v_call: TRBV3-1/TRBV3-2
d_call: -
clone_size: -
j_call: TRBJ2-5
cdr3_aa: CASQGSYQETQYF
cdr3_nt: TGTGCCAGCCAGGGTTCGTACCAAGAGACCCAGTACTTC

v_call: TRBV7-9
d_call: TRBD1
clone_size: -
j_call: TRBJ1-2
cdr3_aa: CASSLGQHYGYTF
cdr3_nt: TGTGCCAGCAGCTTGGGACAGCACTATGGCTACACCTTC

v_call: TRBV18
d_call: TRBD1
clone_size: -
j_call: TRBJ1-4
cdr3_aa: CASSRGQGVTEKLFF
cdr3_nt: TGTGCCAGCTCACGCGGACAGGGTGTAACTGAAAAACTGTTTTTT

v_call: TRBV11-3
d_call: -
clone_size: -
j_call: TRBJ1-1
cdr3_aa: CASRRGNTEAFF
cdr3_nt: TGTGCCAGCCGGAGAGGGAACACTGAAGCTTTCTTT

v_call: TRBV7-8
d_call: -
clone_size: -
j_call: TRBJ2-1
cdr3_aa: CASSLELGLNEQFF
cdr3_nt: TGTGCCAGCAGCTTAGAACTAGGGCTCAATGAGCAGTTCTTC

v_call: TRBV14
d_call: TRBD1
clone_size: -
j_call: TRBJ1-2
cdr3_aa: CASSRDRVNGYTF
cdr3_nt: TGTGCCAGCAGTCGGGACAGGGTGAACGGCTACACCTTC

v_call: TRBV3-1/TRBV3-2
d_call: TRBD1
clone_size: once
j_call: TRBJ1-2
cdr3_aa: CASKSGVGTGALIYGYTF
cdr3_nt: TGTGCCAGCAAATCCGGAGTGGGGACAGGGGCTTTGATCTATGGCTACACCTTC

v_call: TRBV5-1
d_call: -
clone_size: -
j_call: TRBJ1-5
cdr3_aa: CASSLEGVSNQPQHF
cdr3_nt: TGCGCCAGCAGCTTGGAAGGAGTTAGCAATCAGCCCCAGCATTTT

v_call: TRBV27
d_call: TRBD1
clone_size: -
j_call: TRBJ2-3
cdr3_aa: CASSSTGTGADTQYF
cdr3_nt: TGTGCCAGCAGTTCGACCGGGACAGGGGCCGATACGCAGTATTTT

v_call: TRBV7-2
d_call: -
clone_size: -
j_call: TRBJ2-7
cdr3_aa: CASSLQRSYEQYF
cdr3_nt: TGTGCCAGCAGCTTACAGCGGAGTTACGAGCAGTACTTC

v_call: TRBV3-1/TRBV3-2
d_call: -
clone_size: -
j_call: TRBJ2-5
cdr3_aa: CASITIGRGSTQYF
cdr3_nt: TGTGCCAGCATCACAATCGGCAGGGGATCGACCCAGTACTTC

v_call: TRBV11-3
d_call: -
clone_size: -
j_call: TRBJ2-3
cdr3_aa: CASSLGRGAYDTQYF
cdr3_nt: TGTGCCAGCAGCTTGGGGAGGGGGGCTTATGATACGCAGTATTTT

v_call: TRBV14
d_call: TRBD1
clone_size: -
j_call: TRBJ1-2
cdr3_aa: CASSQTTGERGYTF
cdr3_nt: TGTGCCAGCAGCCAAACGACAGGGGAACGAGGCTACACCTTC

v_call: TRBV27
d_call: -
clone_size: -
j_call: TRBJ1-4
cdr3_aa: CASSLEAKEKLFF
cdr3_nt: TGTGCCAGCAGTTTAGAGGCGAAGGAAAAACTGTTTTTT

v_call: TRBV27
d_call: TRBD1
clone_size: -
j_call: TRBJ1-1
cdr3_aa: CASSFSDRVRNTEAFF
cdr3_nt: TGTGCCAGCAGCTTCTCCGACAGGGTACGGAACACTGAAGCTTTCTTT

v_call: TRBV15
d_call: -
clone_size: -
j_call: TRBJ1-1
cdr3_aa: CATSRDRRLLNTEAFF
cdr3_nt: TGTGCCACCAGCAGAGATAGGCGACTCCTGAACACTGAAGCTTTCTTT

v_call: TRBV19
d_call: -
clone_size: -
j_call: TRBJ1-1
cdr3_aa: CASSEFAGGTEAFF
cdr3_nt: TGTGCCAGTAGTGAGTTTGCGGGCGGAACTGAAGCTTTCTTT

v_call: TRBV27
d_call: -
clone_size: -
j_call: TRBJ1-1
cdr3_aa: CASSLLGGANTEAFF
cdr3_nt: TGTGCCAGCAGTTTACTTGGGGGGGCGAACACTGAAGCTTTCTTT

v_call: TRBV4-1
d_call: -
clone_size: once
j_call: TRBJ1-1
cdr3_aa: CASSQDLGGPPEAFF
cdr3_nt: TGCGCCAGCAGCCAAGACTTGGGAGGGCCCCCTGAAGCTTTCTTT

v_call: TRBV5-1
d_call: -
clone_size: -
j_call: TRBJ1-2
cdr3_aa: CASSLRPELDDYGYTF
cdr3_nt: TGCGCCAGCAGCTTGCGGCCGGAGCTCGACGACTATGGCTACACCTTC

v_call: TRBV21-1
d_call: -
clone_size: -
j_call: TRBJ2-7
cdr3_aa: CASTLRHVYEQYF
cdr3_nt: TGTGCCAGCACCCTTCGACACGTCTACGAGCAGTACTTC

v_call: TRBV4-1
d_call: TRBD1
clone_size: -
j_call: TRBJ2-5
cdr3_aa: CASSQTNRGETQYF
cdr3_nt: TGCGCCAGCAGCCAGACGAACAGGGGAGAGACCCAGTACTTC

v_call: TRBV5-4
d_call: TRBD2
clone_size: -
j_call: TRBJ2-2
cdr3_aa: CASSKASGSFGGELFF
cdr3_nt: TGTGCCAGCAGCAAGGCTAGCGGAAGCTTTGGCGGGGAGCTGTTTTTT

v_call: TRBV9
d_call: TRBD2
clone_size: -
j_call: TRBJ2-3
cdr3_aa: CASSDRTSGRGTDTQYF
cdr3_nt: TGTGCCAGCAGCGACAGGACTAGCGGGAGGGGCACAGATACGCAGTATTTT

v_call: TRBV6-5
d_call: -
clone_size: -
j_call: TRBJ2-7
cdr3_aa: CASRRTGSSYEQYF
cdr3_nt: TGTGCCAGCAGAAGGACCGGGAGCTCCTACGAGCAGTACTTC

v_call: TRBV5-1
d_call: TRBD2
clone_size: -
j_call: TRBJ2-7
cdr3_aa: CASSLDFSGAYEQYF
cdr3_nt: TGCGCCAGCAGCTTGGATTTCAGCGGGGCCTACGAGCAGTACTTC

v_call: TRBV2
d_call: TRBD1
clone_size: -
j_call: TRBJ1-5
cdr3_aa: CASRQDRLSNQPQHF
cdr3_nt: TGTGCCAGCAGACAGGACAGGTTGTCCAATCAGCCCCAGCATTTT

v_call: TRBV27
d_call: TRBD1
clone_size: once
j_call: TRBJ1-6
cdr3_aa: CASSSGTGPLHF
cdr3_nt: TGTGCCAGCAGTTCTGGGACAGGCCCACTCCACTTT

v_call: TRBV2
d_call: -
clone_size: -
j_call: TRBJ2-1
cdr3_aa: CASSEGDSVNEQFF
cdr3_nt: TGTGCCAGCAGTGAAGGGGACTCCGTCAATGAGCAGTTCTTC

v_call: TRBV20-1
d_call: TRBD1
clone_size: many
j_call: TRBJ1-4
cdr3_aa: CSASSQGRREKLFF
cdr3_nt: TGCAGTGCTAGTTCACAGGGGAGGCGTGAAAAACTGTTTTTT